Included here is one TCR beta chain sequence, with context. Its antigen remains undetermined. Base qualities are not provided; no much larger clone lies one nucleotide away. In Seattle, one collaborating source enrolled patients while the infection was active and tracked those patients longitudinally over the course of disease. Whole blood was collected in K2EDTA tubes by collaborating institutions according to the institutions' own protocols. For TCRbeta analysis, collaborators shipped samples in one of three forms: frozen whole blood, isolated PBMCs, or DNA extracted from either of those sample types. TCRbeta CDR3 regions were amplified from genomic DNA by means of the immunoSEQ Assay, a bias-controlled multiplex PCR. The source study handled its data this way. The number of nucleated cells in each sample was estimated from the amplification of reference gene primers within the assay. To quantify the absolute abundance of each unique TCRbeta CDR3 rearrangement, sequence reads were collapsed and filtered. For each sample, productive Simpson clonality was calculated by taking the square root of Simpson's diversity index across productive rearrangements. The clones in this table, taken by TCRdb from immuneACCESS, are in-frame only. Not every clone is retained; where verified, under half of the shortfall comes from an unresolved V gene, and the cause of the rest is unknown. The V and J calls and clone size are taken from that table; D and trimming were inferred from the DNA. A total of around 150,000 clones appear in this sample, 65% to 90% of them only once. The top ten hold roughly 6.4% of the sample.

The source of the sample is a study of blood T cell repertoires in COVID-19 (dated by TCRdb to 2018 to 2021). Notes on the research overall: The collaborator samples originated in the United States, Italy and Spain and spanned the acute and convalescent phases of COVID-19. The material from the prospective study consisted of cDNA or gDNA derived from T cells, B-cell-depleted T cells, or PBMCs. The dataset comprised deeply sampled blood TCRbeta repertoires from subjects exposed to, actively infected with, or recovered from COVID-19. The repertoires were made available in a free public database intended to serve as a resource for research on the immune response to SARS-CoV-2. The samples were drawn from the first 160 participants of the ongoing ImmuneRACE study and from 950 to 1,500 subjects provided by 6 global collaborators. Nearly every sample came with metadata listing a de-identified subject ID, COVID-19 status, age in years and sex. Where HLA class I and class II types were available, the types were taken from metadata supplied by the sample provider, not from assay-based typing. Summary of the overall study and its limitations: The quantity of clinical and demographic metadata differed by source and by participant and was supplied without curation.

The receptor's source is a woman in her forties with COVID-19, enrolled during active disease. The sample taken for sequencing was peripheral blood.

At the DNA level, the sequence is TGTGCCAGCAGCCCGGGACAGCCAAATTCACCCCTCCACTTT. Translated, it gives CASSPGQPNSPLHF. The rearranged chain carries TRBV9 and TRBJ1-6; 7 bases in the middle match TRBD1. Including cysteine and phenylalanine, the CDR3 has 14 amino acids. The entry retains the CDR3 DNA only, 42 bases that are in frame from base 1. The germline V gene provides CDR1 SGDLS and CDR2 YYNGEE. Trimmed from V: 4 bases; trimmed from J: 7 bases; junction bases lacking a gene match: 5.